This T cell receptor beta chain was sequenced during a study of cytomegalovirus exposure and HLA in healthy donors. Study information: Roughly 80 million unique TCRs from HLA-typed donors made up an early data release.

Overall study results and limits: CMV serostatus alone was available as immune exposure information.

On this clone itself: The antigen remains unidentified.

The PCR ran on 60 Vbeta and 13 Jbeta primers. Sequencing was performed with immunoSEQ multiplex PCR; in TCRdb, only in-frame clones are kept and a portion is missing. The sample lists about 200,000 clones, approximately 85% seen once, with 2.7% in the top ten. The sequenced material came from PBMCs. This receptor was identified in a woman aged 35 to 49 in good health and CMV-seronegative.

The CDR3 DNA is TGTGCCAGCAGCTTGGGGACTAGGTGGAACACCATATATTTT. Translated: CASSLGTRWNTIYF. The V and J genes are TRBV5-6 and TRBJ1-3; D gene uncertain. The CDR3 is 14 amino acids. Per germline, CDR1 SGHDT and CDR2 YYEEEE. V lost 0 bases to trimming and J lost 7 bases, with 11 bases between them.